Below are 13 T cell receptor beta chains sequenced from a single sample in a study of beta chain features in type 1 diabetes. Expressed TCRB transcripts got sequenced, as all isolated RNA was reverse transcribed. Produced via immunoSEQ multiplex PCR; TCRdb's table is partial and in-frame only. Of more than 350,000 clones listed, over 10% are singletons. The specimen sequenced was naive CD4+ T cells from blood. The receptors here all came from a woman aged 18-35 years in good health.

The gene calls are TRBV28 and TRBJ1-2, with a weak D call TRBD1 (6 bases). Germline V CDR1 and CDR2: MDHEN, SYDVKM. CDR3 size: 15 residues. Trimming removed 5 bases at V and 10 bases at J, with 23 bases between. DNA for the CDR3: TGTGCCAGCAGTGCGGGACACCTGGGCCTTCGTGCCTACACCTTC. This translates into CASSAGHLGLRAYTF.

The genes are TRBV13 and TRBJ2-5; D ambiguous. Germline V gives CDR1 PRHDT, CDR2 FYEKMQ (reference sequence). Deletions cut 0 bases from V and 2 bases from J, with 7 bases between. CDR3 length: 14 amino acids. Here the CDR3 reads CASSLGSAQETQYF. The CDR3 DNA reads as TGTGCCAGCAGCTTAGGGTCAGCACAAGAGACCCAGTACTTC.

This chain links TRBV4-1 with TRBJ1-1, with D perhaps matching TRBD1 (5 bases). Trimming took 4 bases from V and 4 from J, leaving 16 bases between them. The CDR3 is made up of 15 amino acids. Germline values: CDR1 MGHRA, CDR2 YSYEKL. The CDR3 here is CASSLGDSWGTEAFF. DNA of the CDR3: TGCGCCAGCAGCCTGGGGGATTCCTGGGGCACTGAAGCTTTCTTT.

In its sample, this clone was seen a few times. V gene TRBV28 combines with J gene TRBJ2-1, with a tentative D call TRBD1 (5 bases). The CDR3 extends over 12 amino acids. Germline V gene sequence: CDR1 MDHEN, CDR2 SYDVKM. V shed 6 bases and J shed 12 bases, with 15 bases lying between them. The DNA of the CDR3 is TGTGCCAGCAGAAGGGGTCTTCTTGCGCAGTTCTTC. Translating it yields CASRRGLLAQFF.

This rearrangement joins TRBV19 to TRBJ2-3; 12 bases match TRBD2. Germline values: CDR1 LNHDA, CDR2 SQIVND (reference sequence). This CDR3 is built from 15 residues. Trimming removed 9 bases from V and 2 bases from J; junction bases left unmatched: 6. The DNA for the CDR3 is TGTGCCAGCCGGCTAGCGGGAGGGCACACAGATACGCAGTATTTT. Its translation: CASRLAGGHTDTQYF.

This clone came up once. J is TRBJ2-3 and V is TRBV9, with TRBD1 matching 7 bases. CDR3 length: 19 amino acids. Germline CDR1 reads SGDLS; CDR2 reads YYNGEE. With 4 bases clipped from V and 2 bases from J, the junction kept 19 bases outside the gene matches. The CDR3 nucleotides are TGTGCCAGCAGCCGGTTCACTCAACAGGGGAAGACCTACACAGATACGCAGTATTTT. This codes for CASSRFTQQGKTYTDTQYF.

The rearrangement joins TRBV7-9 to TRBJ1-6, with 7 bases lining up with TRBD1. The CDR3 is 17 amino acids. J was trimmed by 7 bases and V by 5 bases; bases with no gene match: 14. Germline CDR1 and CDR2: SEHNR and FQNEAQ (reference sequence). CDR3 coding DNA: TGTGCCAGCAGCCCGCCGCCCGTTCAGGGGGTAAATTCACCCCTCCACTTT. Translated, it gives CASSPPPVQGVNSPLHF. The variable domain in full, completed from reference TRBV7-9 and TRBJ1-6, reads DTGVSQNPRHKITKRGQNVTFRCDPISEHNRLYWYRQTLGQGPEFLTYFQNEAQLEKSRLLSDRFSAERPKGSFSTLEIQRTEQGDSAMYLCASSPPPVQGVNSPLHFGNGTRLTVT.

This clone was counted at least ten times. The V and J genes are TRBV14 and TRBJ2-5; D unclear. This CDR3 has 10 residues. Trimming cost V 6 bases and J 5 bases, with 4 bases left between them. CDR1 and CDR2 from the germline V gene are SGHDN and FVKESK. The CDR3 loop reads CASRWETQYF. For the CDR3, the DNA is TGTGCCAGCAGATGGGAGACCCAGTACTTC.

This clone was observed a few times. The chain recombines TRBV18 with TRBJ2-6; 7 bases line up with TRBD1. This CDR3 spans 15 amino acids. The J segment lost 2 bases and the V segment lost 5 bases, leaving 3 bases of the junction unmatched. Germline V gene data show CDR1 as KGHSH and CDR2 as LQKENI. The CDR3 nucleotides are TGTGCCAGCTCAGCCACAGGGGCTGGGGCCAACGTCCTGACTTTC. Translating it yields CASSATGAGANVLTF.

The chain joins TRBV23-1 to TRBJ1-5; a possible D gene is TRBD1 (5 bases). TRBV23-1 is reported as an ORF; its role is uncertain. This CDR3 comprises 13 residues. Trimming shortened V by 6 bases and J by 6 bases, and 12 bases separated the two germline ends. In nucleotides, the CDR3 is TGCGCCAGCAGCCCCAGGGATCGTCAGCCCCAGCATTTT. This sequence encodes CASSPRDRQPQHF.

The rearrangement joins TRBV6-6 to TRBJ2-7; tentative D call: TRBD2 (6 bases). V was pared by 6 bases and J by 8 bases, with 11 bases between. Germline values: CDR1 MNHNY, CDR2 SVGAGI (reference sequence). The CDR3 loop spans 11 amino acids. In DNA, the CDR3 is TGTGCCAGCAGAACCGCGGGACAGCAGTACTTC. Translation gives CASRTAGQQYF.

Only a few counts were recorded for this clone. In the same sample, other DNA sequences code for this CDR3. The chain is built from TRBV29-1 and TRBJ2-5, with D unresolved. The germline CDR1 and CDR2 sequences are SQVTM and ANQGSEA. V was cut by 4 bases and J by 1 base, with 1 base left in between. The CDR3 covers 10 residues. The CDR3 sequence: CSVGQETQYF. CDR3 nucleotides: TGCAGCGTTGGCCAAGAGACCCAGTACTTC.

CDR3 residues: CASSRSGPYEQYF. The CDR3 DNA reads as TGTGCCAGCAGTAGAAGCGGGCCCTACGAGCAGTACTTC. V and J are TRBV7-2 and TRBJ2-7, with D tentatively TRBD2 (6 bases). The length of the CDR3 is 13 residues. The germline gives CDR1 SGHTA, CDR2 FQGNSA. The V end lost 6 bases, the J end lost 2 bases, and 11 bases lay between the germline ends.